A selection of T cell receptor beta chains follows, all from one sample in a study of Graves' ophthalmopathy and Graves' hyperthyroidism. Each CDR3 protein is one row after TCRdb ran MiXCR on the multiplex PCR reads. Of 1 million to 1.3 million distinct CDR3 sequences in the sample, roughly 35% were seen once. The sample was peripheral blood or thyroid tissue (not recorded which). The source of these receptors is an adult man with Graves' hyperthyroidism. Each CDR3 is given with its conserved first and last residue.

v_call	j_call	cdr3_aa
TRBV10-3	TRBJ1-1	CAISAQTGMNTEAFF
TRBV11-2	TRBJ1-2	CASSPRTYSLIYGYTF
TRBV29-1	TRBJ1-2	CSVEPDYGYTF
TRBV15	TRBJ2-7	CATSRDVPYEQYF
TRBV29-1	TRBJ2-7	CSVEYGAGEQYF
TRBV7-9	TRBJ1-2	CASSSSQGAYGYTF
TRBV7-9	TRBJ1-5	CASSLGTAKGQPQHF
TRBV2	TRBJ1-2	CASSLRAYGYTF
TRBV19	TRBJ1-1	CASSIGLERNTEAFF
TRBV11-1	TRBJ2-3	CASSEPWAEGTDTQYF
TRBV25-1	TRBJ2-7	CASSAQDRGPFEQYF
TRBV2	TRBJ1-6	CASIPGRQSSYNSPLHF
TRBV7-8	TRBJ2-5	CASSSSQGEKTQYF
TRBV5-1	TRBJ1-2	CASSLIGSRGYTF
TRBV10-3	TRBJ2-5	CASGGQETQYF
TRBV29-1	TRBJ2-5	CSVPGTGSGETQYF
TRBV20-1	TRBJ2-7	CSARGTGLYYEQYF
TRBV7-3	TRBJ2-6	CASSLGGGARGANVLTF
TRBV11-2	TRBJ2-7	CASSQDSDHYEQYF
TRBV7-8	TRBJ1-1	CASSWRIMNTEAFF
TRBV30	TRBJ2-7	CAWTDQGYEQYF
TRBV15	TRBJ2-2	CATSRDSGGFTGELFF
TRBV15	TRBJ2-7	CATSLTELRGQYF
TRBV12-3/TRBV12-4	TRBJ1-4	CASSLPPRGGNEKLFF
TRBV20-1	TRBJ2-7	CSAKPGITYEQYF
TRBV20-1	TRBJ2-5	CSASLGVQETQYF
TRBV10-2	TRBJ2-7	CASSNRQVPYEQYF
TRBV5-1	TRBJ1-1	CASSLSGVGTAEAFF
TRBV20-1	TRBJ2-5	CSARDRGQGETQYF
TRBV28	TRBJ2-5	CASSNLRGGQETQYF
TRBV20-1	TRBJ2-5	CSARASGGVQPQYF
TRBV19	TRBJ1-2	CASRRGGGNYGYTF
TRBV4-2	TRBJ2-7	CASSQEGAGSSYEQYF
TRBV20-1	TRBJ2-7	CSASWIPYEQYF
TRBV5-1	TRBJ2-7	CASSWTISSYEQYF
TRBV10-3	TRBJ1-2	CAISGGGDDGYTF
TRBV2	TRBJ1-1	CASTPGQGLTEAFF
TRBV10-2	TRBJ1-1	CASRSGPLNTEAFF
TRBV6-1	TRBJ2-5	CASSEVARQESQYF
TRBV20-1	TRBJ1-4	CSGTGMSNEKLFF
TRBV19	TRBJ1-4	CASSLTPVPAEKLFF
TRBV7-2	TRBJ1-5	CASSPPGSSGNQPQHF
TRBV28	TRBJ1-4	CASSPGHHPTNEKLFF
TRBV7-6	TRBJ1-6	CASSLELAANSPLHF
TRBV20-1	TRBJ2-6	CSARAAGAYVLTF
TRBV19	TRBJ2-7	CARGQGGHEQYF
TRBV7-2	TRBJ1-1	CASSPPTGASVNTEAFF
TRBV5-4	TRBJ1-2	CASSFGSARDYGYTF
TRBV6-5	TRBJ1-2	CASSSTSGQTDGYTF
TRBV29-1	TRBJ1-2	CSVGTGHYGYTF
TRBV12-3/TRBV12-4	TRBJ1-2	CASSSGPTSHGYTF
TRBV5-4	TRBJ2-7	CASLGQGAYEQYF
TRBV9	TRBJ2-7	CASSSPRGYEQYF
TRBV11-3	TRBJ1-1	CASSSRDSLEAFF
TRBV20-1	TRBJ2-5	CSARGQRETQYF
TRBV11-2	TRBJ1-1	CASTRPGWNTEAFF
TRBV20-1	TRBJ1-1	CSAPPENTEAFF